This T cell receptor (beta chain) is from a study of CD8 T cells in ankylosing spondylitis. This clonotype was picked up many times. Its antigen remains unidentified. Quantitative barcoded 5'-RACE was used to prepare TCR beta libraries. MiXCR was run by TCRdb on the 5' RACE reads, yielding one entry per CDR3 protein. Of 130,000 or so distinct CDR3 sequences listed, about 15% are singletons. Per germline, CDR1 LGHNA and CDR2 YNFKEQ. The CDR3 runs 16 residues. V dropped 1 base and J dropped 3 bases, with 15 bases sitting between them. The study's findings and limits: In ankylosing spondylitis blood, a motif of roughly 8 highly homologous TCR beta variants appeared characteristic.

This clonotype originated in a male donor with ankylosing spondylitis. V usage is TRBV4-2 and J usage is TRBJ1-1, with no clear D. The sample was blood, either unsorted or a sorted T cell fraction (not recorded which). The chain's CDR3 is CASSQVLRLSDTEAFF. For the CDR3, the DNA is TGTGCCAGCAGCCAAGTACTGCGACTTTCGGACACTGAAGCTTTCTTT.